This T cell receptor (beta chain) was identified in a study of blood T cell repertoires in COVID-19. V was shortened by 1 base and J by 0 bases, with 10 bases between the two germline ends. The CDR3 consists of 15 residues. CDR1 is SGHKS and CDR2 is YYEKEE in the germline V gene (reference sequence). Measured with immunoSEQ multiplex PCR; TCRdb has only the in-frame clones, and not every one. The sample carries fewer than 150,000 clones, 75% to 90% recorded once. This clone was observed once. Sequenced input: peripheral blood. This TCR was recovered from a woman aged 55 to 70 with COVID-19, enrolled during active disease. This rearrangement joins TRBV5-5 to TRBJ1-2; D may be TRBD1 (5 bases). This CDR3 reads CASSLFREANYGYTF. As DNA, the CDR3 is TGTGCCAGCAGCTTGTTCAGGGAGGCTAACTATGGCTACACCTTC.